This entry is about one TCR beta chain. There is no known antigen for this receptor. Its ends do not fully match the called genes, so a read error is possible. This specimen comes from a study of T cell repertoires in cytomegalovirus infection (dated by TCRdb to the late 2010s). Turning to the overall study: Donor HLA type was relevant to the analysis, because carriage of CMV infection together with the matching HLA type was indicated by public TCR beta signatures.

The paper as a whole reports these results and caveats: The ex vivo response was dominated by HLA-C-restricted CMV-specific TCR beta clonotypes, which also provided the single most frequent clonotype in two of eight donors. In both this cohort and an independent roughly 330-donor cohort, the cumulative frequency of public TCR beta family members distinguished carriers of CMV infection plus the relevant HLA type.

Sequencing was performed on an Illumina HiSeq 1500. TCRdb handled the public reads itself, with Q25 trimming in fastp and clone calling in MiXCR, and kept productive beta chains. Rows with one shared CDR3 protein collapse into an entry with the most common genes and DNA. The sample contains fewer than 700,000 distinct CDR3 sequences, 20% to 25% of them found a single time. The ten most abundant clones make up under 8.5% of the sample. The CDR3, from cysteine to phenylalanine, totals 11 residues. Just CDR3 DNA is preserved here, 33 bases in frame from base 1. From the germline V gene, CDR1 is SGHVS and CDR2 is FQNEAQ.

This receptor was identified in a human donor in good health (CMV status not recorded). Some clones in this sample may be carry-over from other donors' samples. What was sequenced was CD8+ T cells from PBMCs. The chain was built from TRBV7-8 and TRBJ2-2, with no reliable assignment of the D segment. The DNA is TGTGCCGGCAGCCCCGACTGGGAGCTGTTTTTT. It translates to CAGSPDWELFF.